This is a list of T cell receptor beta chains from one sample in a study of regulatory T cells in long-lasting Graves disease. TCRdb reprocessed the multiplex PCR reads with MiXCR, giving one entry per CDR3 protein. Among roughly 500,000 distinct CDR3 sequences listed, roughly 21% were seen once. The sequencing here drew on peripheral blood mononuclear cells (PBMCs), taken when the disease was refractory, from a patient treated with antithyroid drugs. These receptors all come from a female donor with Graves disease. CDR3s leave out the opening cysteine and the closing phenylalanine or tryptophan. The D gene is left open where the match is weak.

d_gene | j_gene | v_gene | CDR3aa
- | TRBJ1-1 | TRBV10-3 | ALSQARGTEAF
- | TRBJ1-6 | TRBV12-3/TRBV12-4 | ASSLAGVGSPLH
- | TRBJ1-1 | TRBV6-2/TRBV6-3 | AAQALMNTEAF
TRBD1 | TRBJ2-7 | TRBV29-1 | SVTDRDLSYEQY
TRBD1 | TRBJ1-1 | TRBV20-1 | SASENRGEAF
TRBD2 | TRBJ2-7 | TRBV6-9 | ASSYRLTSGSEEQY
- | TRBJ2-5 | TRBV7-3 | ASSLGGQGGKETQY
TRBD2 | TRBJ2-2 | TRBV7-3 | ASSSVAGGNTGELF
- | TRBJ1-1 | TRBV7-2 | ASSVQGMNTEAF
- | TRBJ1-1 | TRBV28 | ASSLPRTSNTEAF
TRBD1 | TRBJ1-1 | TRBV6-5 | ASSYPTDRGDTEAF
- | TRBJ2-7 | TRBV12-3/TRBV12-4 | ASSLARRDEQY
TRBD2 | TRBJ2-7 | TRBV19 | ATSPRSGRYEQY
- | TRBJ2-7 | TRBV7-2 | ASSLPPGEQY
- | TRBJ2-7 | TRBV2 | ASSDLGGQDEQY
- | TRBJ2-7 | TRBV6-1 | ASNQGPDFYEQY
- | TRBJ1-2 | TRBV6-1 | ASITSGTAAYYGYT
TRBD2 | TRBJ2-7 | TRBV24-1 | ATSDPGTSGSYEQY
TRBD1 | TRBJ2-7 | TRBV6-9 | ASSLTGTGPYEQY
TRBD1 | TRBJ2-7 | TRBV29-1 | SVLRQGPPYEQY
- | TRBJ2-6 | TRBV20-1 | SAHSGANVLT
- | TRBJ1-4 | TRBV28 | ASSLPPPNEKLF
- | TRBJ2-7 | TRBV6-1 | ASFRRDGIDEQY
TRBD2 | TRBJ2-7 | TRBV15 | ATSRDGGSEQY